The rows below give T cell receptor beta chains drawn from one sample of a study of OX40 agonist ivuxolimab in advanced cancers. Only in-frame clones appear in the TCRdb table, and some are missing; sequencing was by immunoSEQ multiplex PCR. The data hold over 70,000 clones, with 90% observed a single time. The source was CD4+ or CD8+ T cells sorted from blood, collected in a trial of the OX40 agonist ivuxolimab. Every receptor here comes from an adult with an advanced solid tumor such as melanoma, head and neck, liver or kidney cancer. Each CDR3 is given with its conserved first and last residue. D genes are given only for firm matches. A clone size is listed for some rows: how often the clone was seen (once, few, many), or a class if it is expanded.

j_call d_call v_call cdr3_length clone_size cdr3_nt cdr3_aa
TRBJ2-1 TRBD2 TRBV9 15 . TGTGCCAGCAGCGAGACTAGCGGGAGTGGGCAGGAGCAGTTCTTC CASSETSGSGQEQFF
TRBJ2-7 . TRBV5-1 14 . TGCGCCAGCAGCTTGTATGACAGCGCCAACGAGCAGTACTTC CASSLYDSANEQYF
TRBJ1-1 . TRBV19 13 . TGTGCCAGTAGTCTAACAGCGAACACTGAAGCTTTCTTT CASSLTANTEAFF
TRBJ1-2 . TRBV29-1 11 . TGCAGCGTCCCCGACGGGGTCGGCTACACCTTC CSVPDGVGYTF
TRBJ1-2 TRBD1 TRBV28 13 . TGTGCCAGCAGTTACCCAGGGGGCTCTGGCTACACCTTC CASSYPGGSGYTF
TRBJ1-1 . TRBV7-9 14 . TGTGCCAGCAGCCAAGAGTCCAAAGTCACTGAAGCTTTCTTT CASSQESKVTEAFF
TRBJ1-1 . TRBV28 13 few TGTGCCAGCAGTTTCTCGGTTAGCGCTGAAGCTTTCTTT CASSFSVSAEAFF
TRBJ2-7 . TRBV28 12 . TGTGCCAGCAGTTTAGGGGTAGGCGAGCAGTACTTC CASSLGVGEQYF
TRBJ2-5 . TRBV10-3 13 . TGTGCCATCAAGGCGCCCCAAGGAGAGACCCAGTACTTC CAIKAPQGETQYF
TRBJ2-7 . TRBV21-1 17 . TGTGCCAGCAGCAAAGAGAAGGAGGGGGCGCTTTCCTACGAGCAGTACTTC CASSKEKEGALSYEQYF
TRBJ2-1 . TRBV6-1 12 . TGTGCCAGCAGTCCCACAGGTAATGAGCAGTTCTTC CASSPTGNEQFF
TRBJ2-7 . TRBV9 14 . TGTGCCAGCAGCCCCCGACAGAGATCCTACGAGCAGTACTTC CASSPRQRSYEQYF
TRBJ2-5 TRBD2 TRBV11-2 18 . TGTGCCAGCAGCCCTGGGGGAATAGCGGGAGTCTTCCAAGAGACCCAGTACTTC CASSPGGIAGVFQETQYF
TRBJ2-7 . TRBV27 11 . TGTGCCAGCATATCAGCCTACGAGCAGTACTTC CASISAYEQYF
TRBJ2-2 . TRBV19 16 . TGTGCCAGTAGTGCCCTGTCGGGGATTCACACCGGGGAGCTGTTTTTT CASSALSGIHTGELFF
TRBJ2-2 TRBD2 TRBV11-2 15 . TGTGCCAGCAGCTTGGGGCGGGGGTCCACCGGGGAGCTGTTTTTT CASSLGRGSTGELFF
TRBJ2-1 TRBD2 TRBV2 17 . TGTGCCAGCAGTGACCCTAGCGGGAGGGACACCTACAATGAGCAGTTCTTC CASSDPSGRDTYNEQFF
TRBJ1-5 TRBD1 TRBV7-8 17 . TGTGCCAGCAGCTTTTACGGGACAGGCCAATCCAAATTGCCCCAGCATTTT CASSFYGTGQSKLPQHF
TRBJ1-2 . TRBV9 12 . TGTGCCAGCAGCGTCGGACACTATGGCTACACCTTC CASSVGHYGYTF
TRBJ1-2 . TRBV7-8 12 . TGTGCCAGCAGCTCCAACAGTGGTGGCTACACCTTC CASSSNSGGYTF
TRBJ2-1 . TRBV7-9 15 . TGTGCCAGCCGTCGCCCCAGAGCAAGTTTCAATGAGCAGTTCTTC CASRRPRASFNEQFF
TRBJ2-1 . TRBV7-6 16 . TGTGCCAGCAGCTTCAGCCGGACAGCCTCCTACAATGAGCAGTTCTTC CASSFSRTASYNEQFF
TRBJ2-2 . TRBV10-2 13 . TGCGCCAGCAGTGACCTGAACACCGGGGAGCTGTTTTTT CASSDLNTGELFF
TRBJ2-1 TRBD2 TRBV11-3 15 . TGTGCCAGCAGCTTAGCGGGAGGGCCGTGGATTGAGCAGTTCTTC CASSLAGGPWIEQFF
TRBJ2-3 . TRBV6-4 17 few TGTGCCAGCAGTGAACAAACGAGTGGAGGGGGCGCAGATACGCAGTATTTT CASSEQTSGGGADTQYF
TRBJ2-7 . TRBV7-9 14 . TGTGCCAGCAGCCAACAGGGTGACCTCTACGAGCAGTACTTC CASSQQGDLYEQYF